These T cell receptor beta chains were read from a single sample in a study of cytomegalovirus exposure and HLA in healthy donors. The protocol was immunoSEQ multiplex PCR, while the TCRdb copy is restricted to in-frame clones and leaves out a portion. The sample shows more than 90,000 clones, roughly four fifths of them seen only once. Sequencing was carried out using PBMCs. The receptors were sampled from a middle-aged man in good health and CMV-seronegative. The CDR3 runs from the conserved cysteine through the conserved F or W. Each record gives: V gene, J gene, CDR3 protein.

>TRBV7-9|TRBJ2-7
CASSGGSTYEQYF
>TRBV7-9|TRBJ1-6
CASKTGAYNSPLHF
>TRBV28|TRBJ1-5
CASSLGGIGFRPQHF
>TRBV30|TRBJ1-2
CAWTSIGEIHGYTF
>TRBV30|TRBJ2-2
CAWSSGTGELFF
>TRBV5-1|TRBJ1-4
CASSGRTAGGSEKLFF
>TRBV6-5|TRBJ2-5
CASRGTGEGTQYF
>TRBV28|TRBJ2-7
CASSPPGQGVSYEQYF
>TRBV6-1|TRBJ1-2
CASSAESQGNYGYTF
>TRBV18|TRBJ2-7
CANSPVGRGVPYEQYF
>TRBV15|TRBJ1-1
CATSRDQVGARDTEAFF
>TRBV19|TRBJ2-5
CASTDRAKETQYF
>TRBV28|TRBJ1-6
CASSFQYSPLHF
>TRBV30|TRBJ1-4
CAWHGQGRNELFF
>TRBV28|TRBJ1-1
CASSLPQGGYTEAFF